The clone carrying this TCR beta chain was observed a few times. V was shortened by 4 bases and J by 3 bases, with 10 bases between the two germline ends. In germline, CDR1 is ENHRY, CDR2 SYGVKD. The CDR3 is 13 amino acids. The record originates from a study of blood T cell repertoires in COVID-19. Study overall: Samples came from the United States, Italy and Spain, spanning acute and convalescent COVID-19. From T cells, B-cell-depleted T cells, or PBMCs came the material, which was cDNA or gDNA.

Sequenced by immunoSEQ multiplex PCR; TCRdb stores in-frame clones only, minus some. The sample shows under 200,000 clones, 75% to 85% of them seen only once. The V call is TRBV10-3, the J call TRBJ2-7, with D possibly matching TRBD2 (6 bases). The clonotype originates from a human donor in a cohort sampled during active COVID-19. Input material: peripheral blood. CDR3 protein: CAISVGSGYEQYF. CDR3 DNA: TGTGCCATCAGTGTCGGTAGCGGCTACGAGCAGTACTTC.